This is a list of T cell receptor beta chains from one sample in a study of T-cell memory formation after mild COVID-19. TCRdb called the 5' RACE reads again in MiXCR, with one record for every CDR3 protein. This table has about 360,000 distinct CDR3 sequences, roughly 13% appearing once. Sequencing input: PBMCs or a T cell subset sorted from them (not recorded which). The receptors were gathered from a young man who had mild COVID-19 (a few samples of this study predate the infection). Cell type and time point are not known. Both conserved end residues are part of each CDR3. The order of the fields is D gene, clone size, J gene, V gene, CDR3 DNA, CDR3 protein. The D gene is left open where the match is weak. Rows give clone size only sometimes, using once, few, many, or a class for an expanded clone.

d_call: .; clone_size: few; j_call: TRBJ2-3; v_call: TRBV6-5; cdr3_nt: TGTGCCAGCAGCGGACCCACAGATACGCAGTATTTT; cdr3_aa: CASSGPTDTQYF
d_call: TRBD1; clone_size: few; j_call: TRBJ1-1; v_call: TRBV5-1; cdr3_nt: TGCGCCAGCAGCTTGGACAGGGGGCGACCTGAAGCTTTCTTT; cdr3_aa: CASSLDRGRPEAFF
d_call: TRBD1; clone_size: few; j_call: TRBJ2-1; v_call: TRBV3-1; cdr3_nt: TGTGCCAGCAGCCAACCGGGACAGAAATACAATGAGCAGTTCTTC; cdr3_aa: CASSQPGQKYNEQFF
d_call: .; clone_size: few; j_call: TRBJ2-3; v_call: TRBV14; cdr3_nt: TGTGCCAGCCGTCTGATGGGCACAGATACGCAGTATTTT; cdr3_aa: CASRLMGTDTQYF
d_call: .; clone_size: few; j_call: TRBJ2-2; v_call: TRBV7-2; cdr3_nt: TGTGCCAGCAGCTCTCGACAGGCGGGGGCCGGGGAGCTGTTTTTT; cdr3_aa: CASSSRQAGAGELFF
d_call: .; clone_size: few; j_call: TRBJ2-7; v_call: TRBV4-1; cdr3_nt: TGCGCCAGCAGCCTCGGATATGGACAGCTCTACGAGCAGTACTTC; cdr3_aa: CASSLGYGQLYEQYF
d_call: .; clone_size: many; j_call: TRBJ1-2; v_call: TRBV30; cdr3_nt: TGTGCCTGGAGTAGACAAGTCTATGGCTACACCTTC; cdr3_aa: CAWSRQVYGYTF
d_call: TRBD1; clone_size: .; j_call: TRBJ1-2; v_call: TRBV6-1; cdr3_nt: TGTGCCAGCAGTCCTTCCGGGACAGAAGGTGGCTACACCTTC; cdr3_aa: CASSPSGTEGGYTF
d_call: .; clone_size: few; j_call: TRBJ2-1; v_call: TRBV18; cdr3_nt: TGTGCCAGCTCACGCGCCGCGGTCGGGAACAATGAGCAGTTCTTC; cdr3_aa: CASSRAAVGNNEQFF
d_call: .; clone_size: few; j_call: TRBJ2-6; v_call: TRBV7-6; cdr3_nt: TGTGCCAGCAGCTTAGCGCCGGGACACCTGAGCTCTGGGGCCAACGTCCTGACTTTC; cdr3_aa: CASSLAPGHLSSGANVLTF
d_call: TRBD1; clone_size: few; j_call: TRBJ1-2; v_call: TRBV4-3; cdr3_nt: TGCGCCAGCAGCCAGGACAGGAGCAACTATGGCTACACCTTC; cdr3_aa: CASSQDRSNYGYTF
d_call: .; clone_size: .; j_call: TRBJ1-1; v_call: TRBV30; cdr3_nt: TGTGCCTGGAGTTTAAGCCCCAACACTGAAGCTTTCTTT; cdr3_aa: CAWSLSPNTEAFF
d_call: TRBD1; clone_size: .; j_call: TRBJ2-3; v_call: TRBV9; cdr3_nt: TGTGCCAGCAGCGAAGTCGACAGGGGGTTTAATACGCAGTATTTT; cdr3_aa: CASSEVDRGFNTQYF
d_call: TRBD1; clone_size: .; j_call: TRBJ1-5; v_call: TRBV6-2/TRBV6-3; cdr3_nt: TGTGCCAGCAGCTATTCCCCCGGGACAGGGGATGTTCGGCCCCAGCATTTT; cdr3_aa: CASSYSPGTGDVRPQHF
d_call: .; clone_size: .; j_call: TRBJ2-1; v_call: TRBV7-9; cdr3_nt: TGTGCCAGCAGCTTGATGGATAATCTGGAGTTCTTC; cdr3_aa: CASSLMDNLEFF
d_call: .; clone_size: .; j_call: TRBJ2-3; v_call: TRBV5-5; cdr3_nt: TGTGCCAGCATCCTTGGGGGCAGGGCAGATACGCAGTATTTT; cdr3_aa: CASILGGRADTQYF
d_call: .; clone_size: few; j_call: TRBJ1-4; v_call: TRBV7-9; cdr3_nt: TGTGCCAGCAGCTTATCCGACAGTAATGAAAAACTGTTTTTT; cdr3_aa: CASSLSDSNEKLFF
d_call: TRBD1; clone_size: .; j_call: TRBJ1-6; v_call: TRBV9; cdr3_nt: TGTGCCAGCAGCGTAGAACCCGGGACAGGAAACGCCTATAATTCACCCCTCCACTTT; cdr3_aa: CASSVEPGTGNAYNSPLHF
d_call: .; clone_size: few; j_call: TRBJ1-2; v_call: TRBV9; cdr3_nt: TGTGCCAGCAGCGCGACAGGAGCATCTAGCTACACCTTC; cdr3_aa: CASSATGASSYTF
d_call: .; clone_size: few; j_call: TRBJ2-1; v_call: TRBV14; cdr3_nt: TGTGCCAGCAGCCAAGTCGGGTTTTACAATGAGCAGTTCTTC; cdr3_aa: CASSQVGFYNEQFF
d_call: .; clone_size: many; j_call: TRBJ2-2; v_call: TRBV7-2; cdr3_nt: TGTGCCAGCAGCACAGGGATTTCCGGGGAGCTGTTTTTT; cdr3_aa: CASSTGISGELFF
d_call: TRBD1; clone_size: .; j_call: TRBJ2-1; v_call: TRBV6-5; cdr3_nt: TGTGCCAGCAGTTCGGGACAGTCCTACAATGAGCAGTTCTTC; cdr3_aa: CASSSGQSYNEQFF
d_call: .; clone_size: .; j_call: TRBJ1-4; v_call: TRBV5-1; cdr3_nt: TGCGCCAGCAGCGCGAATGAAAAACTGTTTTTT; cdr3_aa: CASSANEKLFF